Presented here are 22 T cell receptor beta chains from one specimen sequenced in a study of T cells in Graves' hyperthyroidism and ophthalmopathy. RNA transcripts served as the template for amplifying TCR beta CDR3 regions. A set of HTBI primers served as the primers for a first-round RT-PCR of the TCR CDR3. One entry per CDR3 protein results from TCRdb running MiXCR on the multiplex PCR reads. This table holds about 690,000 distinct CDR3 sequences, around a sixth found once. The sample taken for sequencing was blood. These receptors were taken from a man aged 50-59 years with Graves' hyperthyroidism.

The V call is TRBV5-1, the J call TRBJ2-3; possibly TRBD1 for D (7 bases). V lost 0 bases to trimming and J lost 4 bases, with 15 bases between them. The CDR3 is 16 residues long. Germline CDR1 reads SGHRS; CDR2 reads YFSETQ. The CDR3 region has the DNA TGCGCCAGCAGCTTGGGCGGGACAGCTGCCGCAGATACGCAGTATTTT. Translation gives CASSLGGTAAADTQYF.

Worth noting for this clonotype: A read error may be the cause here, since a much bigger clone is one base away. This sequence joins TRBV3-1 and TRBJ2-1, with 7 positions matching TRBD2. This CDR3 spans 15 amino acids. The germline gives CDR1 LGHDT, CDR2 YNNKEL (reference sequence). CDR3 sequence: CASRQVPSGYNEQFF. The CDR3 DNA follows: TGTGCCAGCAGGCAAGTCCCTAGCGGCTACAATGAGCAGTTCTTC.

The chain is built from TRBV20-1 and TRBJ2-5, with 8 bases fitting TRBD2. There are 16 residues in the CDR3. With V trimmed by 1 base and J by 0 bases, 7 bases remained unmatched. Germline loops: CDR1 DFQATT, CDR2 SNEGSKA (reference sequence). CDR3: CSARGLTSVYQETQYF. CDR3 DNA sequence: TGCAGTGCTAGAGGGCTGACTAGCGTTTACCAAGAGACCCAGTACTTC.

This clonotype has ten or more counts. V is TRBV24-1 and J is TRBJ2-5; weak D call: TRBD1 (6 bases). The CDR3 has 13 residues. V lost 5 bases to trimming and J lost 5 bases, with 11 bases between them. In germline, CDR1 is KGHDR, CDR2 SFDVKD. The CDR3 loop is CATSVTGWETQYF. The CDR3 DNA is TGTGCCACCAGTGTCACAGGGTGGGAGACCCAGTACTTC.

This clonotype was recorded many times. The chain has TRBV28 and TRBJ2-5; unclear D gene. Trimming removed 6 bases at V and 1 base at J, with 6 bases between. Germline CDR1 MDHEN, CDR2 SYDVKM. This CDR3 region has 12 residues. CDR3 amino acids: CASSLPQETQYF. The DNA for the CDR3 is TGTGCCAGCAGCTTGCCCCAAGAGACCCAGTACTTC.

This clonotype has a count of ten or more. This chain connects TRBV10-3 to TRBJ2-1; D is possibly TRBD1 or TRBD2 (7 bases each). CDR3 length: 14 residues. Germline CDR1 is ENHRY and CDR2 is SYGVKD. V shed 10 bases and J shed 0 bases, with 13 bases lying between them. The CDR3 DNA sequence: TGTGCCACCCAGGGGGGGCCCTCCTACAATGAGCAGTTCTTC. It encodes CATQGGPSYNEQFF.

This clonotype was counted ten times or more. V is TRBV11-2 and J is TRBJ2-1, with D possibly being TRBD1 or TRBD2 (7 bases each). The CDR3 contains 17 residues. Per the germline V gene, CDR1 is SGHAT and CDR2 is FQNNGV. V was clipped by 1 base and J by 4 bases, with 17 bases between them. CDR3 amino acids: CASSLVGGDSQYNEQFF. CDR3 DNA: TGTGCCAGCAGCTTAGTTGGGGGGGACAGCCAATACAATGAGCAGTTCTTC.

This clonotype was observed many times. The chain couples TRBV9 to TRBJ2-5, with 7 bases fitting TRBD2. V shed 3 bases and J 3 bases; nucleotides not matched to a gene: 8. Germline V gene lookup returns CDR1 SGDLS and CDR2 YYNGEE. This CDR3 region has 15 residues. The CDR3, as DNA: TGTGCCAGCAGCGCCCCCGGACTAGGCAAAGAGACCCAGTACTTC. This gives the protein CASSAPGLGKETQYF.

The chain recombines TRBV12-3 or TRBV12-4 with TRBJ1-5; D is unclear. V was pared by 1 base and J by 3 bases, with 7 bases between. The CDR3 spans 14 residues. The CDR3 loop is CASSLDTINQPQHF. The CDR3 DNA reads as TGTGCCAGCAGTTTAGATACAATCAATCAGCCCCAGCATTTT.

This clonotype was seen a handful of times. Being one base from a much bigger clone, this may be a read error. The genes are TRBV28 and TRBJ2-1; 10 bases match TRBD2. The length of the CDR3 is 15 residues. CDR1 and CDR2 (germline): MDHEN, SYDVKM. The V gene end was trimmed by 0 bases and the J gene end by 8 bases; junction bases not matched to a gene: 4. The CDR3 sequence: CASSLWASGSDEQFF. CDR3 DNA sequence: TGTGCCAGCAGTTTATGGGCTAGCGGGAGTGATGAGCAGTTCTTC.

Only a few counts were recorded for this clonotype. This may arise from a read error, as a much more abundant clone is one base away. The chain has TRBV12-3 or TRBV12-4 and TRBJ2-7, with D unresolved. There are 16 residues in the CDR3. DNA for the CDR3: TGTGTCAGCAGTTTTTCAAGGGCCCTTTACTCCTACGAGCAGTACTTC. It is translated as CVSSFSRALYSYEQYF.

This clonotype came up a few times. The chain combines TRBV20-1 with TRBJ2-2; D is uncertain. CDR3 length: 14 amino acids. The germline V gene encodes CDR1 DFQATT and CDR2 SNEGSKA (reference sequence). Between the trimmed V and J ends, which lost 3 bases and 4 bases, there was a span of 12 bases. The CDR3 coding sequence is TGCAGTGCTAGTAATGGGCTCGGCACCGGGGAGCTGTTTTTT. Protein product: CSASNGLGTGELFF.

This clonotype was found many times. The rearrangement joins TRBV10-3 to TRBJ1-1; no reliable D call. V was clipped by 9 bases and J by 4 bases, with 18 bases between them. The CDR3 contains 14 residues. Germline V lookup: CDR1 ENHRY, CDR2 SYGVKD. CDR3 amino acids: CAISGSEMGTEAFF. The DNA of the CDR3 is TGTGCCATTAGCGGATCAGAGATGGGCACTGAAGCTTTCTTT.

This clonotype has a count of ten or more. The chain employs TRBV28 and TRBJ2-6; the match to TRBD2 covers 9 bases. CDR3 length: 22 residues. V dropped 3 bases and J dropped 0; count of bases not matched to a gene: 18. From germline, CDR1 is MDHEN and CDR2 SYDVKM. The CDR3 sequence: CASSFSFRLLAGLSSGANVLTF. The CDR3 nucleotides read TGTGCCAGCAGTTTTTCTTTTAGGTTACTAGCGGGCTTAAGCTCTGGGGCCAACGTCCTGACTTTC. Variable domain in full (rest from reference TRBV28 and TRBJ2-6): DVKVTQSSRYLVKRTGEKVFLECVQDMDHENMFWYRQDPGLGLRLIYFSYDVKMKEKGDIPEGYSVSREKKERFSLILESASTNQTSMYLCASSFSFRLLAGLSSGANVLTFGAGSRLTVL.

This chain links TRBV12-3 or TRBV12-4 with TRBJ2-1; D remains unclear. This CDR3 comprises 15 residues. V dropped 5 bases and J dropped 3 bases, with 14 bases sitting between them. CDR3 nucleotides: TGTGCCAGCAGTCCGCCTAAGGGCGGCTACAATGAGCAGTTCTTC. This codes for CASSPPKGGYNEQFF.

This clonotype has only a few counts. The chain has TRBV7-3 and TRBJ2-6; 7 bases match TRBD2. CDR3 length: 16 residues. V lost 2 bases and J lost 0; bases outside the gene matches: 1. Germline CDR1 and CDR2: SGHTA and FQGTGA. CDR3 sequence: CASSLWGGSGANVLTF. DNA of the CDR3: TGTGCCAGCAGCTTATGGGGGGGCTCTGGGGCCAACGTCCTGACTTTC.

This clonotype has a single count. This chain uses TRBV30 with TRBJ2-7; no clear D gene. The CDR3 sequence is 12 residues long. Germline loops: CDR1 GTSNPN, CDR2 SVGIG (reference sequence). Trimming removed 2 bases at V and 7 bases at J, with 12 bases between. The CDR3, as DNA: TGTGCCTGGAGTCGGGTCCCCGAGGAGCAGTACTTC. Translated, it gives CAWSRVPEEQYF. Using reference TRBV30 and TRBJ2-7 for the parts outside the CDR3, the full variable domain is SQTIHQWPATLVQPVGSPLSLECTVEGTSNPNLYWYRQAAGRGLQLLFYSVGIGQISSEVPQNLSASRPQDRQFILSSKKLLLSDSGFYLCAWSRVPEEQYFGPGTRLTVT.

This clonotype was counted many times. V gene TRBV6-5 combines with J gene TRBJ2-7, with D unclear. V lost 2 bases, J lost 4 bases, and 12 bases lay in between. This CDR3 comprises 14 residues. CDR1 and CDR2 (germline): MNHEY, SVGAGI. CDR3 residues: CASSYPGSAYEQYF. CDR3 DNA sequence: TGTGCCAGCAGTTACCCGGGCTCGGCTTACGAGCAGTACTTC.

The chain combines TRBV9 with TRBJ2-7; D gene uncertain. Trimming shortened V by 0 bases and J by 4 bases, and 5 bases separated the two germline ends. The CDR3 totals 12 residues. Germline CDR1 reads SGDLS; CDR2 reads YYNGEE. The CDR3 DNA is TGTGCCAGCAGCGTAGAAGATTACGAGCAGTACTTC. As protein: CASSVEDYEQYF. Combining the CDR3 with reference TRBV9 and TRBJ2-7 gives the whole variable domain DSGVTQTPKHLITATGQRVTLRCSPRSGDLSVYWYQQSLDQGLQFLIQYYNGEERAKGNILERFSAQQFPDLHSELNLSSLELGDSALYFCASSVEDYEQYFGPGTRLTVT.

This clonotype was seen ten or more times. The chain links TRBV6-1 to TRBJ1-1; possible D gene TRBD1, 5 bases. CDR1 and CDR2 from the germline V gene are MNHNS and SASEGT. The CDR3 is made up of 16 amino acids. The V and J ends lost 5 bases and 1 base respectively, with 17 bases between them. CDR3 in DNA: TGTGCCAGCAGTTTGTTGGGGGACCGGAGGAACACTGAAGCTTTCTTT. Translating it yields CASSLLGDRRNTEAFF.

This clonotype was found a few times. This chain uses TRBV7-9 with TRBJ1-2, with D unclear. The V and J ends lost 4 bases and 5 bases respectively, with 17 bases between them. The CDR3 runs 15 residues. CDR1 SEHNR and CDR2 FQNEAQ come from the germline V gene (reference sequence). The CDR3 spells CASSSTNSERYGYTF. The CDR3 coding sequence is TGTGCCAGCAGCTCAACAAACAGTGAAAGATATGGCTACACCTTC.

This clonotype was seen repeatedly, ten times or more. The chain employs TRBV12-3 or TRBV12-4 and TRBJ2-2; D may match TRBD1 or TRBD2 (5 bases each). The CDR3 covers 14 residues. CDR3 in amino acids: CASSPRDGTGELFF. The CDR3 DNA follows: TGTGCAAGCTCTCCCCGGGACGGGACCGGGGAGCTGTTTTTT.